In this sample, the clone carrying this TCR beta chain turned up a few times. No antigen is known for it. The data belong to a study of post-analysis software for immune sequencing data. Germline CDR1 SGHAT, CDR2 FQNNGV. The CDR3 consists of 14 residues. The J segment lost 6 bases and the V segment lost 0 bases, leaving 2 bases of the junction unmatched. Unique molecular identifiers tagged the TCR beta cDNA libraries. TCRdb reprocessed the PCR reads with MiXCR, giving one entry per CDR3 protein. The sample lists roughly 570,000 distinct CDR3 sequences; roughly 34% were seen once. Notes on the study in general: Controls had significantly higher normalized Chao1 diversity than multiple sclerosis patients. Relative to controls, patients had about five TRBV segments at higher frequency, with TRBV5-6, TRBV5-1 and TRBV20-1 among these.

This sequence originates from a girl younger than 18 with multiple sclerosis. The sequencing sample was made of blood. V usage is TRBV11-2 and J usage is TRBJ1-2, with 9 bases that match TRBD1. The CDR3 region has the DNA TGTGCCAGCAGCTTAGAACAGGGGGCTGATGGCTACACCTTC. It translates to CASSLEQGADGYTF.